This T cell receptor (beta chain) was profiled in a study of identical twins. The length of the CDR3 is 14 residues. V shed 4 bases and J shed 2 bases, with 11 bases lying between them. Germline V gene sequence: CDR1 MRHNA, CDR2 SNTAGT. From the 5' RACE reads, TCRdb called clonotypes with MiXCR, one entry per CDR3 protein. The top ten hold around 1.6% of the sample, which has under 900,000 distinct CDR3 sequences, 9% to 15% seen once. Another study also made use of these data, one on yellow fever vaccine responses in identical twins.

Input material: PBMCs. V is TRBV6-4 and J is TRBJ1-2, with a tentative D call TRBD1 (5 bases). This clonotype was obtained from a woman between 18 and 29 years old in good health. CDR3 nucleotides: TGTGCCAGCAGTGTCGGGGCAGGGAACTATGGCTACACCTTC. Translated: CASSVGAGNYGYTF.